This paragraph reports one TCR beta chain. The antigen it binds to is not known. Base qualities are not provided; no much larger clone lies one nucleotide away. This record belongs to a study of cytomegalovirus exposure and HLA in healthy donors (dated by TCRdb to between 2016 and 2019). Broadly, across the study: According to an earlier analysis of 587 of the donors, roughly 180 million T cells yielded approximately 120 million unique TCR beta sequences and 276 Gb of sequence data. Donor age, sex, ethnicity and CMV serostatus were collected together with the repertoire data. Besides the first cohort of about 730 subjects, a separate validation cohort made up of 120 different subjects was used. On average, roughly 200,000 unique TCR beta nucleotide sequences were sequenced per donor among 398 genotyped donors of the cohort, with roughly a sixth of those sequences being non-productive. HLA typing covered class I and class II loci at four-digit resolution. A later genetic analysis took genome-wide SNP genotypes for about three fifths of the 666 donors and used that subset as a discovery cohort. High-throughput TCR immunosequencing, statistical association of individual TCRs with disease status, and machine learning were combined to predict cytomegalovirus infection status. Roughly 5 DR-DQ haplotypes were handled as single units for association and clustering, since linkage in the cohort was strong. Of the roughly 400 genotyped donors, more than 75% were placed in the genetic ancestry cluster associated with self-reported Caucasian donors. All discovery cohort repertoires had been generated on a single sequencing platform. To study patterns of TCR occurrence, a later analysis re-analyzed previously published TCR beta repertoires from around 700 donors and added high-resolution HLA genotyping. The study aimed to test whether cataloging public T cell receptors could reveal signatures of past pathogen exposure. Typing coverage differed by locus: A, B, C, DRB1 and DQB1 were typed in about 620-630 donors, DQA1 in about 500, DPA1 in around 600, and DPB1 in 400 to 490. An early release that covered fewer than 800 HLA-typed donors contained 250 to 350 gigabases of sequencing data and tens of millions of unique TCR sequences. The study used immunosequencing to profile the T cell repertoires of approximately 690 subjects and linked those repertoires to cytomegalovirus serostatus. In an earlier analysis of roughly 600 of the donors, high-throughput TCR beta sequencing was used to judge whether each TCR beta V gene segment behaved as functional or pseudogenic. In the later analysis, no new phenotypic data were used to find candidate immune exposures; instead, reliance was placed on TCR beta sequences and their occurrence across donors. Summary of the overall study and its limitations: Linkage disequilibrium might explain the correlated functional status among segregating V segments, but an unknown experimental factor could not be excluded. A further reported finding was that TCR beta sequences accurately predicted the HLA-A and HLA-B alleles for most subjects in the first cohort. Specific HLA alleles were associated with about 17,000 TCR beta sequences at a false discovery rate of 0.05 in a later analysis. In vitro tests confirmed that a few of the cytomegalovirus-associated TCR beta chains recognize cytomegalovirus antigens. In a later analysis, HLA-associated TCR beta chains showed more clonal expansion and lower generation probabilities than non-associated chains that were equally common. Most CMV-associated TCR beta chains appeared to be HLA-restricted in a later analysis, and the HLA associations seemed to be driven largely by CMV exposure. According to the authors, the approach could potentially be generalized to other disease states and immunological phenotypes. A group of highly shared sequence variants was considered likely to be a technical artifact of the sequencing pipeline. The only immune exposure information available for the cohort was CMV serostatus. The earlier analysis of nearly 600 of the donors excluded 15 to 20 rarely observed V segments, including chromosome 9 orphons, because counts were too low. This cohort had only TCR beta chains sequenced, and the lack of alpha or paired-chain data limited which features could be detected. Some IMGT-functional V segments, including TRBV6-2 and TRBV6-3, could not be told apart with the 87-base-pair reads, so those segments were excluded. V-gene and J-gene trimming of TCR beta chains was associated with a missense DCLRE1C variant in a later genetic analysis, and the association was replicated in an independent cohort. In an earlier analysis of approximately 590 of the donors, most TCR beta V segments appeared in productive rearrangements about 90% or about 30% of the time, broadly matching IMGT annotations. When HLA alleles, especially DR and DQ, strongly co-occurred, TCR associations were difficult to assign to individual alleles. Presence/absence analyses assumed roughly uniform sequencing depth across donors, an assumption that may not hold. In a later analysis, the rate of TCR association differed among HLA loci, with DRB1 alleles having the most associated TCRs and HLA-C alleles having the fewest. In both the original and validation cohorts, the classifier was reported to diagnose cytomegalovirus status with high specificity and sensitivity. According to a later analysis, parvovirus B19, influenza, CMV and Epstein-Barr virus appeared linked to several top co-occurrence clusters. The study gave a list of some 150 TCR beta chains associated with cytomegalovirus. Across donors, most TCR sequences were observed very rarely, whereas some public TCRs were present in many individuals. HLA typing was unavailable for some donors at each locus, so association tests used only the typed subset. According to a later genetic analysis, donors in an Asian-associated ancestry cluster had fewer N-insertions in productive TCRs than the approximately 670-donor mean.

Measured from the cysteine to the phenylalanine, the CDR3 is 17 residues long. Only the CDR3 region is kept as DNA, spanning 51 bases read in frame from base 1. Unmatched junction bases come to 9, with V trimmed by 0 bases and J by 5 bases. According to the germline V gene (reference sequence), CDR1 reads SGHNT and CDR2 reads YYREEE. The library came from the immunoSEQ multiplex PCR assay. For the multiplex PCR, a mixture combining 60 forward primers for TCR Vbeta segments and 13 reverse primers for TCR Jbeta segments was used. A multiplex PCR assay on genomic DNA amplified the CDR3 region of rearranged TCR beta genes. The amplified TCR beta libraries were sequenced on the Illumina HiSeq System as 87-base-pair reads. Regarding the original processing steps: A later analysis counted approximately 84 million unique TCR beta chains across the approximately 700 repertoires, and some 11 million of these chains were shared by at least two donors. A nearest-neighbor algorithm error-corrected the raw reads and collapsed the reads into unique sequences, merging closely related sequences to remove PCR and sequencing errors. V, D and J gene segments were assigned by aligning CDR3 sequences to IMGT reference sequences. For a sequence to be retained, at least a six-nucleotide match to both a V gene segment and a J gene segment was required. A rearrangement counted as productive if the CDR3 had no stop codons and remained in frame with V and J, and every other rearrangement counted as non-productive. CDR3 was defined by IMGT convention, running from the second conserved V-encoded cysteine to the conserved J-encoded phenylalanine. Sequences without an unambiguous match to a single V gene segment were excluded from the earlier analysis of over 500 of the donors. An earlier analysis of under 750 of the donors called V segments functional above 56.7% productive rearrangements and segregating when the between-donor standard deviation exceeded 5%. To diagnose cytomegalovirus status from the catalog of TCR beta chain sequences, a statistical classification framework was built. A later analysis assigned V and J genes by comparing TCR nucleotide sequences with IMGT/GENE-DB human TR gene sequences. Using the TCRdist pipeline, a later analysis assigned CDR3 sequences along with most-parsimonious VDJ recombination scenarios. A later analysis defined each TCR beta chain by its CDR3 amino acid sequence plus V-gene family, and excluded reads lacking a unique V-gene family. To address suspected cross-contamination and a sequencing artifact, a later analysis removed around 590 highly shared, low-generation-probability nucleotide sequences. A later analysis calculated a clonal expansion index for each public chain from normalized within-repertoire ranks of inferred template counts. In a later analysis, generation probabilities were computed using a VDJ recombination model fitted to out-of-frame rearrangements, and the results were checked against IGoR. In a later analysis, hypergeometric tests were used to score TCR-TCR, TCR-HLA and TCR-CMV co-occurrence, with a repertoire-size bias correction applied to TCR pairs. To estimate false discovery rates, a later analysis permuted the HLA or CMV assignments 20 times. A later analysis grouped co-occurring TCRs with DBSCAN, adding TCRdist sequence similarity when clustering within HLA-allele-positive subsets. For co-occurrence clustering, repertoires with fewer than 30,000 or more than 120,000 public chains were excluded, along with five or six repertoires with anomalous nucleotide sharing. This is the immuneACCESS table as TCRdb keeps it, with only in-frame sequences that have V and J called. A part of the clones is gone; compared with another copy, unresolved V genes explain less than half, and the rest is unexplained. That table furnishes V, J and clone size, whereas the DNA furnished D and trimming. The sample data list over 100,000 clones, and around 64% of these were observed just once. 2% to 2.5% of the sample rests with the top ten.

The cohort comprised hundreds of healthy bone marrow donors. Cohort members were all nominally healthy when sampled, although unrecorded immune exposures were likely present. The donor was CMV seronegative and belonged to the group of around 400 seronegative cohort members. A peripheral blood sample was provided by each donor, and peripheral blood mononuclear cells were used for TCR beta sequencing. The Qiagen DNeasy Blood Extraction Kit was used to extract genomic DNA from the blood cell samples. The sample consisted of PBMCs. The sequence derives from a woman under 40 in good health and CMV-seronegative. The V and J segments used are TRBV5-4 and TRBJ2-2; TRBD2 lines up with 8 middle nucleotides. Here is the DNA: TGTGCCAGCAGCTTGGCCACATTTAGCGGGAAAACCGGGGAGCTGTTTTTT. This codes for CASSLATFSGKTGELFF.